This T cell receptor (beta chain) was identified in a study of cytomegalovirus exposure and HLA in healthy donors. About this clone itself: What it binds is not known.

PCR was performed using 60 Vbeta and 13 Jbeta primers. This table comes from immunoSEQ multiplex PCR, and its TCRdb copy is limited to in-frame clones, with some not included. The repertoire has around 98,000 clones, 60% to 80% of them found once; the top ten carry approximately 3.8%. Study observations and caveats: Further analysis, carried out later, found HLA-associated TCR beta chains more clonally expanded than equally common other chains. Of the V segments, some could not be distinguished, including TRBV6-2 and TRBV6-3, and were excluded.

The V gene's germline CDR1 is KGHSH and CDR2 LQKENI. V lost 4 bases and J lost 7; bases outside the gene matches: 4. This CDR3 comprises 14 residues. This chain links TRBV18 with TRBJ1-6; 7 nucleotides line up with TRBD1. The sample comprised PBMCs. This sequence originates from a woman between 40 and 50 years old in good health and CMV-seronegative. The CDR3 nucleotides read TGTGCCAGCTCACTCGACAGGGAAAATTCACCCCTCCACTTT. Its translation: CASSLDRENSPLHF.